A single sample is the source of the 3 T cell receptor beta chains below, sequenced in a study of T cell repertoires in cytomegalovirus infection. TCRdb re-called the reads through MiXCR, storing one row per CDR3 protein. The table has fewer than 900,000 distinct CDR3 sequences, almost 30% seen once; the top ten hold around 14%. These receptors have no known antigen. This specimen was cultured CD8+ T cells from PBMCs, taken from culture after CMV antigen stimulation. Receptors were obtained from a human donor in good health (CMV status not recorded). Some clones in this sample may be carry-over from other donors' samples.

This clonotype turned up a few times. The CDR3 region has the DNA TGTGCCAGCAGGCCCACCGGGACTAGCGGGGGGACCTCTCAAGAGACCCAGTACTTC. As protein: CASRPTGTSGGTSQETQYF. The V and J genes are TRBV7-9 and TRBJ2-5, with 15 bases fitting TRBD2. The CDR3 has 19 amino acids. Trimming took 6 bases from V and 2 from J; bases not matched to a gene: 13. Germline values: CDR1 SEHNR, CDR2 FQNEAQ (reference sequence).

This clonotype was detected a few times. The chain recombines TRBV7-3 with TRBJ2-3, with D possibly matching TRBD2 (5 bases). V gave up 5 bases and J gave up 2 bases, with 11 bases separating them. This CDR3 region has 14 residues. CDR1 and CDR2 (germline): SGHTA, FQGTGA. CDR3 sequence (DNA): TGTGCCAGCAGCGATGGGCTAGCCACAGATACGCAGTATTTT. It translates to CASSDGLATDTQYF.

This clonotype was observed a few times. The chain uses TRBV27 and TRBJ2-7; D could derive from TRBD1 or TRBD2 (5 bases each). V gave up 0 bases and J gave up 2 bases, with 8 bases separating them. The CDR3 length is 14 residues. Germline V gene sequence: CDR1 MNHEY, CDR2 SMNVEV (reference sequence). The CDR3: CASSLSLGAYEQYV. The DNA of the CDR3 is TGTGCCAGCAGTTTATCGTTGGGGGCCTACGAGCAGTACGTC.